Following are 30 T cell receptor beta chains from one sample sequenced in a study of identifying expanded T cells in peripheral blood. The method was immunoSEQ multiplex PCR; TCRdb's version includes in-frame clones alone and lacks a portion of them. The sample records under 110,000 clones, roughly nine tenths being singletons. The sequencing input was blood. The receptors here all came from a person aged 18 to 69 in good health.

The chain links TRBV9 to TRBJ2-5, with 8 bases aligning to TRBD2. V lost 0 bases, J lost 5 bases, and 9 bases stayed unmatched. From germline, CDR1 is SGDLS and CDR2 YYNGEE. This CDR3 spans 16 amino acids. The CDR3 region has the DNA TGTGCCAGCAGCGTAGCCCCCACTAGCGGTGGGGAGACCCAGTACTTC. This codes for CASSVAPTSGGETQYF. Based on the CDR3 plus reference TRBV9 and TRBJ2-5, the full variable domain is DSGVTQTPKHLITATGQRVTLRCSPRSGDLSVYWYQQSLDQGLQFLIQYYNGEERAKGNILERFSAQQFPDLHSELNLSSLELGDSALYFCASSVAPTSGGETQYFGPGTRLLVL.

This chain links TRBV18 with TRBJ1-1; D may be TRBD1 (6 bases). The V and J ends lost 3 bases and 3 bases respectively, with 14 bases between them. The CDR3 spans 15 residues. Germline assignment: CDR1 KGHSH and CDR2 LQKENI. CDR3 coding DNA: TGTGCCAGCTCACCTCAACAGGGTGCGCACACTGAAGCTTTCTTT. Translation gives CASSPQQGAHTEAFF.

Only a few counts were recorded for this clone. The J gene is TRBJ1-5, the V gene TRBV2, with D possibly matching TRBD1 (6 bases). Germline V gene sequence: CDR1 SNHLY, CDR2 FYNNEI. There are 12 residues in the CDR3. The germline V and J ends were trimmed by 6 bases and 4 bases, with 7 bases remaining between them. The CDR3 nucleotides read TGTGCCAGCAGAACAGGGAATCAGCCCCAGCATTTT. Encoded protein: CASRTGNQPQHF. Drawing the rest from reference TRBV2 and TRBJ1-5, the complete variable domain is EPEVTQTPSHQVTQMGQEVILRCVPISNHLYFYWYRQILGQKVEFLVSFYNNEISEKSEIFDDQFSVERPDGSNFTLKIRSTKLEDSAMYFCASRTGNQPQHFGDGTRLSIL.

Note on this clone: Relative to the germline gene, one junction end is altered; a read error may explain this. The V call is TRBV5-1, the J call TRBJ2-1, with unresolved D. In germline, CDR1 is SGHRS, CDR2 YFSETQ. This CDR3 is built from 14 residues. Here the CDR3 DNA reads TGCGCCAGCAGCGAGTCTACCTCCTTCAATGAGCAGTTCTTC. Its protein product is CASSESTSFNEQFF.

CDR3 sequence (DNA): TGCGCCAGCAGCCCCGGGACCACCAGCTACGAGCAGTACTTC. This translates into CASSPGTTSYEQYF. The V gene is TRBV5-1, the J gene TRBJ2-7, with D perhaps being TRBD1 or TRBD2 (5 bases each). CDR1 and CDR2 (germline): SGHRS, YFSETQ. This CDR3 contains 14 residues. The V end lost 4 bases, the J end lost 3 bases, and 14 bases lay between the germline ends.

The chain carries TRBV11-2 and TRBJ2-1, with 8 bases fitting TRBD2. Germline V gives CDR1 SGHAT, CDR2 FQNNGV. The trim removed 3 bases at V and 7 bases at J, leaving 8 bases unmatched. The CDR3 has 15 residues. The CDR3 nucleotides read TGTGCCAGCAGCTTTGGGCGGGGGGCTATTAATGAGCAGTTCTTC. Translation gives CASSFGRGAINEQFF.

This clone was detected only a few times. The chain is built from TRBV30 and TRBJ1-2; 8 bases line up with TRBD1. Germline lookup yields CDR1 GTSNPN and CDR2 SVGIG (reference sequence). The CDR3 loop spans 15 amino acids. The ends lost 3 bases at V and 3 bases at J; junction bases unmatched: 9. The CDR3 is CAWSDHGQGYYGYTF. Here the CDR3 DNA reads TGTGCCTGGAGCGACCACGGACAGGGCTACTATGGCTACACCTTC.

V gene TRBV19 combines with J gene TRBJ1-1; tentatively, D is TRBD1 (5 bases). Deletions cut 2 bases from V and 3 bases from J, with 7 bases between. The V gene's germline CDR1 is LNHDA and CDR2 SQIVND (reference sequence). This CDR3 region has 13 residues. CDR3 residues: CASSILGDTEAFF. Here the CDR3 DNA reads TGTGCCAGTAGTATATTGGGGGACACTGAAGCTTTCTTT.

The DNA of the CDR3 is TGCGCCAGCAGGAGACTAGCGGGGGGCAGGGAGACCCAGTACTTC. Its translation: CASRRLAGGRETQYF. V and J are TRBV10-2 and TRBJ2-5; 13 nucleotides align to TRBD2. V trimming: 6 bases; J trimming: 5 bases; junction bases outside the gene matches: 6. Germline CDR1 reads WSHSY; CDR2 reads SAAADI. CDR3 length equals 15 residues.

This rearrangement joins TRBV6-6 to TRBJ1-2; 7 bases map to TRBD1. The CDR3 consists of 13 residues. Germline assignment: CDR1 MNHNY and CDR2 SVGAGI (reference sequence). V shed 5 bases and J 8 bases; nucleotides not matched to a gene: 8. The CDR3 DNA sequence: TGTGCCAGCAGTCAAAACAGGGGTGGAGGCTACACCTTC. Protein product: CASSQNRGGGYTF.

The chain is built from TRBV5-8 and TRBJ1-5; D ambiguous. Looked up from germline, CDR1 is SGHTS and CDR2 is YDEGEE. The length of the CDR3 is 13 residues. V was clipped by 2 bases and J by 7 bases, with 10 bases between them. CDR3 protein: CASSLSVGQPQHF. The CDR3, as DNA: TGTGCCAGCAGCTTAAGTGTAGGGCAGCCCCAGCATTTT.

V usage is TRBV9 and J usage is TRBJ1-1; D unclear. The V and J ends lost 2 bases and 1 base respectively, with 9 bases between them. CDR1 is SGDLS, CDR2 YYNGEE, per germline. This CDR3 is 14 amino acids long. The CDR3 here is CASSVGVENTEAFF. The CDR3 DNA reads TGTGCCAGCAGCGTCGGGGTAGAGAACACTGAAGCTTTCTTT.

Written as DNA, the CDR3 is TGTGCCAGCAGTTGCGTGGGGGGGGAGGCAGATACGCAGTATTTT. It encodes CASSCVGGEADTQYF. V is TRBV6-8 and J is TRBJ2-3; 7 bases are a match to TRBD2. Germline CDR1 and CDR2: MNHGY and SAAAGT. This CDR3 is built from 15 residues. The junction had 8 bases not matched to a gene; V was cut back by 4 bases and J by 4 bases.

The rearrangement links TRBV28 to TRBJ1-1; maybe TRBD1 (5 bases). V lost 2 bases and J lost 0, with 10 bases in between. This CDR3 is 15 amino acids long. Germline CDR1 reads MDHEN; CDR2 reads SYDVKM. CDR3 sequence: CASSLSTGLNTEAFF. CDR3 DNA: TGTGCCAGCAGTTTAAGTACAGGCCTGAACACTGAAGCTTTCTTT.

This clone was detected only a few times. This chain joins TRBV15 and TRBJ1-3, with D unresolved. V lost 3 bases, J lost 0 bases, and 6 bases lay in between. There are 14 residues in the CDR3. CDR1 LNHNV and CDR2 YYDKDF come from the germline V gene (reference sequence). The CDR3 DNA sequence: TGTGCCACCAGCAGCACTAGCTCTGGAAACACCATATATTTT. Translating it yields CATSSTSSGNTIYF.

J is TRBJ1-2 and V is TRBV27; the match to TRBD1 covers 7 bases. The ends lost 5 bases at V and 4 bases at J; junction bases unmatched: 10. The CDR3 has 15 residues. CDR1 and CDR2 from the germline V gene are MNHEY and SMNVEV (reference sequence). The CDR3 nucleotides read TGTGCCAGCAGTGCCCTCGACAGGGTGCGCTATGGCTACACCTTC. This gives the protein CASSALDRVRYGYTF.

The chain has TRBV27 and TRBJ1-5, with D perhaps matching TRBD1 (6 bases). This CDR3 spans 15 amino acids. V was shortened by 8 bases and J by 4 bases, with 18 bases between the two germline ends. The germline CDR1 and CDR2 sequences are MNHEY and SMNVEV (reference sequence). Written as DNA, the CDR3 is TGTGCCAGCCCAACGGTCAAACAGGGAAATCAGCCCCAGCATTTT. It specifies CASPTVKQGNQPQHF.

The chain has TRBV14 and TRBJ2-7; maybe TRBD2 (5 bases). The CDR3 runs 14 residues. Per the germline V gene, CDR1 is SGHDN and CDR2 is FVKESK. V was clipped by 4 bases and J by 2 bases, with 12 bases between them. CDR3 coding DNA: TGTGCCAGCAGCCCTATCGGGAAACCCTACGAGCAGTACTTC. Its translation is CASSPIGKPYEQYF.

V and J are TRBV5-1 and TRBJ2-2; 7 nucleotides line up with TRBD1. Germline assignment: CDR1 SGHRS and CDR2 YFSETQ. The V gene end was trimmed by 0 bases and the J gene end by 4 bases; junction bases not matched to a gene: 3. This CDR3 has 15 residues. The CDR3 is CASSLGRGSTGELFF. In DNA, the CDR3 is TGCGCCAGCAGCTTGGGCAGGGGGAGCACCGGGGAGCTGTTTTTT. The full variable domain, rest sourced from reference TRBV5-1 and TRBJ2-2, is KAGVTQTPRYLIKTRGQQVTLSCSPISGHRSVSWYQQTPGQGLQFLFEYFSETQRNKGNFPGRFSGRQFSNSRSEMNVSTLELGDSALYLCASSLGRGSTGELFFGEGSRLTVL.

This clone was detected only once. The chain links TRBV7-2 to TRBJ2-3, with TRBD2 as a possible D gene (6 bases). The CDR3 has 17 residues. Germline V gene sequence: CDR1 SGHTA, CDR2 FQGNSA. V shed 0 bases and J shed 1 base, with 14 bases lying between them. The CDR3 DNA reads as TGTGCCAGCAGCTTAGCGCCAAGCGGGTCGGGCACAGATACGCAGTATTTT. It encodes CASSLAPSGSGTDTQYF.

This chain connects TRBV4-3 to TRBJ1-2, with D possibly being TRBD1 (6 bases). V was clipped by 1 base and J by 2 bases, with 23 bases between them. Germline values: CDR1 LGHNA, CDR2 YSLEER. This CDR3 comprises 19 residues. CDR3 in DNA: TGCGCCAGCAGCCAAGGTGCGGTTTTCTTGGACAGCAAAAACTATGGCTACACCTTC. Its translation: CASSQGAVFLDSKNYGYTF.

V and J are TRBV7-9 and TRBJ1-5; tentative D call: TRBD1 (5 bases). The ends were cut back, 6 bases at V and 1 base at J, with 13 bases in the middle. Germline CDR1 reads SEHNR; CDR2 reads FQNEAQ (reference sequence). The CDR3 extends over 15 amino acids. CDR3 loop: CASSPSGGSNQPQHF. Here the CDR3 DNA reads TGTGCCAGCAGTCCGTCGGGGGGAAGCAATCAGCCCCAGCATTTT.

This rearrangement joins TRBV23-1 to TRBJ2-2, with D possibly TRBD1 on 6 matching bases. TRBV23-1 qualifies as an ORF whose function is uncertain. This CDR3 comprises 23 residues. V gave up 1 base and J gave up 1 base, with 31 bases separating them. CDR3 protein: CASSQLSAERDNNSAQNTGELFF. As DNA, the CDR3 is TGCGCCAGCAGTCAATTATCTGCCGAAAGGGACAACAACTCGGCCCAGAACACCGGGGAGCTGTTTTTT.

The genes are TRBV9 and TRBJ2-1, with D possibly being TRBD2 (7 bases). V lost 0 bases, J lost 9 bases, and 16 bases lay in between. CDR3 length: 15 amino acids. Germline V gene sequence: CDR1 SGDLS, CDR2 YYNGEE. The CDR3 spells CASSVAWGGLGEQFF. CDR3 bases: TGTGCCAGCAGCGTAGCTTGGGGGGGGCTAGGTGAGCAGTTCTTC.

This clone was detected only once. The chain couples TRBV7-8 to TRBJ2-7, with D possibly being TRBD1 (5 bases). This CDR3 contains 15 residues. CDR1 is SGHVS, CDR2 FQNEAQ, per germline. The V end lost 4 bases, the J end lost 1 base, and 14 bases lay between the germline ends. The CDR3 nucleotides are TGTGCCAGCAGCTCAGACGGCAGGACATCCTACGAGCAGTACTTC. Translating it yields CASSSDGRTSYEQYF.

CDR3 bases: TGCGCCAGCAGCCAAGGGGGTGGTGGGAATCAGCCCCAGCATTTT. Translation gives CASSQGGGGNQPQHF. This rearrangement joins TRBV4-3 to TRBJ1-5; D call uncertain. Looked up from germline, CDR1 is LGHNA and CDR2 is YSLEER. This CDR3 has 15 amino acids. Trimming left V 1 base short and J 4 bases short, with 11 bases between.

CDR3 in DNA: TGTGCCAGCAGCCAAGAAGGGACTGGCACAGATACGCAGTATTTT. It yields the protein CASSQEGTGTDTQYF. This rearrangement joins TRBV4-2 to TRBJ2-3, with D possibly being TRBD2 (6 bases). CDR1 and CDR2 (germline): LGHNA, YNFKEQ. This CDR3 region has 15 residues. V lost 0 bases to trimming and J lost 1 base, with 8 bases between them.

V gene TRBV4-1 combines with J gene TRBJ2-2, with a tentative D call TRBD1 (5 bases). V was trimmed by 3 bases and J by 2 bases, leaving 10 bases between them. This CDR3 is 15 amino acids long. Germline V lookup: CDR1 MGHRA, CDR2 YSYEKL. The CDR3 bases are TGCGCCAGCAGCCATGGGGCTATAAACACCGGGGAGCTGTTTTTT. This gives the protein CASSHGAINTGELFF.

This sequence joins TRBV7-9 and TRBJ2-3, with a possible D match to TRBD1 (5 bases). Deletions cut 3 bases from V and 4 bases from J, with 11 bases between. In germline, CDR1 is SEHNR, CDR2 FQNEAQ (reference sequence). CDR3 size: 14 residues. The CDR3 here is CASSLTQGADTQYF. The CDR3 DNA follows: TGTGCCAGCAGCTTGACCCAGGGCGCAGATACGCAGTATTTT.

This clone is a singleton in its sample. The J gene is TRBJ1-2, the V gene TRBV11-2; maybe TRBD1 (5 bases). Looked up from germline, CDR1 is SGHAT and CDR2 is FQNNGV. The length of the CDR3 is 13 residues. V lost 1 base and J lost 5, with 8 bases in between. The CDR3 loop is CASSLGQLYGYTF. The CDR3 coding sequence is TGTGCCAGCAGCTTAGGACAGCTTTATGGCTACACCTTC. Using reference TRBV11-2 and TRBJ1-2 for the parts outside the CDR3, the full variable domain is EAGVAQSPRYKIIEKRQSVAFWCNPISGHATLYWYQQILGQGPKLLIQFQNNGVVDDSQLPKDRFSAERLKGVDSTLKIQPAKLEDSAVYLCASSLGQLYGYTFGSGTRLTVV.